Below, 2 T cell receptor beta chains from the same sample are listed, as sequenced in a study of vaccination and CD4 T cells after COVID-19. Antigens of these TCRs are unknown. At the Johns Hopkins FTIC core, DNA taken from cultured CD4+ T cells was sequenced by way of the Oncomine TCR Beta short-read assay. TCRdb reprocessed the PCR reads with MiXCR, giving one entry per CDR3 protein. This repertoire shows around 20,000 distinct CDR3 sequences, approximately 40% found once; its top ten account for under 20%. The time point: late sampling 161 to 241 days after vaccination in a few convalescent patients. Treatment meaning: roughly ten-day PBMC culture with coronavirus spike peptide pools or control peptides (ViraFEST assay). The source was CD4+ T cells from blood, cultured in vitro, collected about 7 months after SARS-CoV-2 vaccination. These TCRs come from a human donor who had recovered from COVID-19.

The CDR3 DNA sequence: TGTGCCAGCAGACCAATCCTAGCGGGGGTGGATACGCAGTATTTT. It codes for CASRPILAGVDTQYF. The chain carries TRBV6-1 and TRBJ2-3, with TRBD2 identical over 10 bases. The CDR3 has 15 amino acids. V lost 6 bases to trimming and J lost 6 bases; unmatched junction nucleotides: 9. Per germline, CDR1 MNHNS and CDR2 SASEGT.

The chain uses TRBV6-2 or TRBV6-3 and TRBJ1-2; perhaps TRBD1 as D (5 bases). The V gene's germline CDR1 is MNHEY and CDR2 SVGEGT. The ends were cut back, 2 bases at V and 3 bases at J, with 19 bases in the middle. The CDR3 covers 17 residues. For the CDR3, the DNA is TGTGCCAGCAGTTACCTAGGGGCGATCCTCGAGGACTATGGCTACACCTTC. Translated: CASSYLGAILEDYGYTF.